Presented here are 11 T cell receptor beta chains from one specimen sequenced in a study of ipilimumab plus nivolumab after autologous stem cell transplantation. Some clones are missing from TCRdb's copy, which holds only in-frame ones; the method was immunoSEQ multiplex PCR. The sample lists around 20,000 clones; 70% to 80% were seen once. The sample in question was PBMCs, obtained in a trial of ipilimumab plus nivolumab as post-transplant consolidation. The origin of the receptors is a male donor with diffuse large B-cell lymphoma.

The CDR3 DNA follows: TGTGCCAGCAGTTTCCACAGGAGCAATCAGCCCCAGCATTTT. It is translated as CASSFHRSNQPQHF. This sequence joins TRBV28 and TRBJ1-5; a weak D match, TRBD1 (5 bases). Trimming removed 3 bases at V and 1 base at J, with 7 bases between. Germline loops: CDR1 MDHEN, CDR2 SYDVKM. The CDR3 extends over 14 amino acids.

The chain is built from TRBV5-5 and TRBJ1-2; maybe TRBD1 (5 bases). Germline loops: CDR1 SGHKS, CDR2 YYEKEE (reference sequence). The CDR3 length is 15 residues. V lost 4 bases to trimming and J lost 3 bases, with 16 bases between them. CDR3 amino acids: CASSRTWGGDYGYTF. As DNA, the CDR3 is TGTGCCAGCAGCCGTACCTGGGGGGGTGACTATGGCTACACCTTC.

The V call is TRBV6-5, the J call TRBJ1-2; tentative D call: TRBD1 (6 bases). This CDR3 is 12 amino acids long. Looked up from germline, CDR1 is MNHEY and CDR2 is SVGAGI. V lost 5 bases and J lost 4, with 8 bases in between. CDR3 region: CASSPDSYGYTF. The CDR3 DNA is TGTGCCAGCAGTCCGGACAGCTATGGCTACACCTTC.

The chain links TRBV10-3 to TRBJ2-3; 9 nucleotides align to TRBD2. Trimming removed 10 bases from V and 1 base from J; junction bases left unmatched: 12. Germline V gene data show CDR1 as ENHRY and CDR2 as SYGVKD. There are 16 residues in the CDR3. In DNA form, the CDR3 reads TGTGCCACCCGGAGGGGTGAGCGGGGGGGCACAGATACGCAGTATTTT. Protein: CATRRGERGGTDTQYF.

The chain couples TRBV2 to TRBJ2-5; 7 nucleotides line up with TRBD1. The last part of the DNA fits TRBJ2-7 better; the J call may be wrong. This CDR3 is built from 14 residues. Germline CDR1 and CDR2: SNHLY and FYNNEI. As DNA, the CDR3 is TGTGCCAGCAGTGATGGGTGGGACAGTAACGAGCAGTACTTC. It codes for CASSDGWDSNEQYF.

This sequence joins TRBV7-2 and TRBJ2-7, with no clear D. Germline V gene lookup returns CDR1 SGHTA and CDR2 FQGNSA. Deletions cut 2 bases from V and 0 bases from J, with 5 bases between. This CDR3 is 13 amino acids long. CDR3 residues: CASSLRVSYEQYF. CDR3 DNA: TGTGCCAGCAGCTTAAGGGTCTCCTACGAGCAGTACTTC.

The CDR3 is CASSRRETQYF. The CDR3 DNA reads TGTGCCAGCAGTCGAAGAGAGACCCAGTACTTC. V is TRBV6-5 and J is TRBJ2-5; no firm D call. V lost 5 bases and J 4 bases, leaving 5 bases between the germline ends. CDR3 length: 11 amino acids. Germline V gene sequence: CDR1 MNHEY, CDR2 SVGAGI.

V is TRBV2 and J is TRBJ2-5, with D perhaps assigned TRBD1 or TRBD2 (5 bases each). Germline CDR1 is SNHLY and CDR2 is FYNNEI. The V and J ends lost 6 bases and 1 base respectively, with 18 bases between them. The length of the CDR3 is 16 residues. The CDR3 region is CASSGKSGRLQETQYF. The CDR3 bases are TGTGCCAGCAGCGGTAAATCGGGACGCCTCCAAGAGACCCAGTACTTC.

This clone has just one count. The V and J genes are TRBV9 and TRBJ1-5, with 7 bases that match TRBD1. The CDR3 sequence is 13 residues long. Germline trimming cut 4 bases from V and 5 bases from J; bases unmatched to any gene: 3. In germline, CDR1 is SGDLS, CDR2 YYNGEE. Here the CDR3 reads CASSMTGYQPQHF. The CDR3 nucleotides read TGTGCCAGCAGCATGACAGGGTATCAGCCCCAGCATTTT. The variable domain in full, with the rest retrieved from reference TRBV9 and TRBJ1-5, is DSGVTQTPKHLITATGQRVTLRCSPRSGDLSVYWYQQSLDQGLQFLIQYYNGEERAKGNILERFSAQQFPDLHSELNLSSLELGDSALYFCASSMTGYQPQHFGDGTRLSIL.

J is TRBJ1-6 and V is TRBV7-7; weak D call: TRBD1 (6 bases). Germline V gives CDR1 SSHAT, CDR2 FNYEAQ (reference sequence). The CDR3 is made up of 18 amino acids. V was trimmed by 1 base and J by 7 bases, leaving 20 bases between them. The chain's CDR3 is CASSLVQTGHRVNSPLHF. The DNA of the CDR3 is TGTGCCAGCAGCTTAGTACAGACAGGCCACCGGGTCAATTCACCCCTCCACTTT. Full variable domain (missing parts from reference TRBV7-7 and TRBJ1-6): GAGVSQSPRYKVTKRGQDVTLRCDPISSHATLYWYQQALGQGPEFLTYFNYEAQPDKSGLPSDRFSAERPEGSISTLTIQRTEQRDSAMYRCASSLVQTGHRVNSPLHFGNGTRLTVT.

The gene calls are TRBV2 and TRBJ2-1; D not certain. Trimming shortened V by 8 bases and J by 8 bases, and 10 bases separated the two germline ends. The CDR3 contains 11 residues. Germline loops: CDR1 SNHLY, CDR2 FYNNEI. In DNA, the CDR3 is TGTGCCAGCCAACCAGTCCATGAGCAGTTCTTC. This codes for CASQPVHEQFF.